This TCR beta chain was identified during a study of blood T cell repertoires in COVID-19. Study-level information: Samples taken during acute and convalescent COVID-19 were collected in the United States, Italy and Spain. Sources were T cells, B-cell-depleted T cells, or PBMCs; the material itself was cDNA or gDNA.

Participants had their cohort set by participant-reported clinical history. Generated by immunoSEQ multiplex PCR, the TCRdb table keeps only in-frame clones and is missing some. The data contain roughly 250,000 clones, about nine tenths of them singletons. Deletions cut 5 bases from V and 13 bases from J, with 24 bases between. Germline V gene lookup returns CDR1 KGHSH and CDR2 LQKENI. This CDR3 is built from 14 residues. The chain carries TRBV18 and TRBJ2-7; no reliable D call. The TCR originated in a woman younger than 45 with acute COVID-19. The sequencing sample was made of PBMCs or T cells enriched from blood (not recorded which). DNA of the CDR3: TGTGCCAGCTCAACCGATACGACACCCATTGAAGGCTACTTC. Protein product: CASSTDTTPIEGYF.